Shown below are 4 T cell receptor beta chains from a single sample sequenced in a study of T cell responses to AZD1222 COVID-19 vaccine. TCRdb's table, derived via immunoSEQ multiplex PCR, lists solely in-frame clones and lacks some. The sample has more than 110,000 clones, 85% to 95% seen once. Sequenced material: peripheral blood, taken on day 0 of AZD1222 vaccination. The source is an adult in good health.

The J gene is TRBJ2-7, the V gene TRBV30; unclear D gene. Germline V gene sequence: CDR1 GTSNPN, CDR2 SVGIG (reference sequence). The V and J ends lost 0 bases and 2 bases respectively, with 5 bases between them. The CDR3 totals 12 residues. CDR3 nucleotide sequence: TGTGCCTGGAGTGTTTCGGCCTACGAGCAGTACTTC. The encoded protein is CAWSVSAYEQYF.

Only a few counts were recorded for this clone. The chain uses TRBV1 and TRBJ2-7; the D segment call TRBD2 is taken from the table without a DNA check. TRBV1 constitutes a pseudogene. The CDR3 loop spans 15 amino acids. The CDR3 bases are TGCACCAGCAGCCAAGATAGGAGACTAGAGTACGAGCAGTACTTC. This gives the protein CTSSQDRRLEYEQYF.

The rearrangement links TRBV12-3 or TRBV12-4 to TRBJ1-5; D not certain. Trimming stripped 3 bases from V and 5 bases from J, with 2 bases between. The CDR3 is 11 residues long. The CDR3 coding sequence is TGTGCCAGCAGTTTCGATCAGCCCCAGCATTTT. Its protein is CASSFDQPQHF.

CDR3 bases: TGCGCCAGCAAAAAGGTGGACATCAGTGAAAAACTGTTTTTT. Its protein product is CASKKVDISEKLFF. This chain uses TRBV5-1 with TRBJ1-4, with D possibly matching TRBD1 (5 bases). The CDR3 consists of 14 residues. With 6 bases removed from V and 7 bases from J, the gap between germline ends came to 16 bases. Germline assignment: CDR1 SGHRS and CDR2 YFSETQ.